Below are 5 T cell receptor beta chains sequenced from a single sample in a study of OX40 agonist ivuxolimab in advanced cancers. The assay was immunoSEQ multiplex PCR, and TCRdb's table has in-frame clones only and misses some. The profile shows about 66,000 clones, 65% to 85% of them singletons. The sample consisted of CD4+ or CD8+ T cells sorted from blood, taken in a trial of the OX40 agonist ivuxolimab. The receptor set was obtained from an adult with an advanced solid tumor such as melanoma, head and neck, liver or kidney cancer.

On this clone itself: At one of its ends the junction is not consistent with the germline gene, which may arise from a read error. The chain combines TRBV7-8 with TRBJ2-7; the D gene could be TRBD1 or TRBD2 (5 bases each). Germline V gene data show CDR1 as SGHVS and CDR2 as FQNEAQ. This CDR3 is 10 amino acids long. CDR3 sequence (DNA): TGTGCCAGCAGCTTAGGGGACCCAGTCTTC. It translates to CASSLGDPVF.

This sequence joins TRBV12-5 and TRBJ1-2; 8 positions match TRBD1. The germline V gene encodes CDR1 LGHNT and CDR2 FRNRAP. Trimming at V came to 1 base and at J to 5 bases, leaving 6 bases not matched to a gene. This CDR3 comprises 15 residues. Here the CDR3 reads CASGLGQGASYGYTF. CDR3 coding DNA: TGTGCTAGTGGTTTGGGGCAGGGGGCCTCTTATGGCTACACCTTC.

The chain recombines TRBV11-2 with TRBJ2-1; D perhaps matches TRBD2 (6 bases). V was shortened by 1 base and J by 4 bases, with 11 bases between the two germline ends. Per germline, CDR1 SGHAT and CDR2 FQNNGV. The CDR3 is 15 residues long. CDR3 nucleotides: TGTGCCAGCAGCTTAGCCGGGGGAAGATACAATGAGCAGTTCTTC. As protein: CASSLAGGRYNEQFF. Using reference TRBV11-2 and TRBJ2-1 for the parts outside the CDR3, the full variable domain is EAGVAQSPRYKIIEKRQSVAFWCNPISGHATLYWYQQILGQGPKLLIQFQNNGVVDDSQLPKDRFSAERLKGVDSTLKIQPAKLEDSAVYLCASSLAGGRYNEQFFGPGTRLTVL.

The rearrangement joins TRBV2 to TRBJ2-5, with 7 bases fitting TRBD1. The trim removed 11 bases at V and 5 bases at J, leaving 5 bases unmatched. CDR3 length: 11 residues. The germline V gene has CDR1 SNHLY and CDR2 FYNNEI. The CDR3 nucleotides read TGTGCCGGACAGGTTTCGGAGACCCAGTACTTC. Protein: CAGQVSETQYF.

The chain is built from TRBV27 and TRBJ2-5; TRBD1 matches at 10 bases. Trimming removed 6 bases from V and 2 bases from J; junction bases left unmatched: 6. Germline values: CDR1 MNHEY, CDR2 SMNVEV (reference sequence). This CDR3 has 15 residues. The CDR3 spells CASSLTGQGQETQYF. Here the CDR3 DNA reads TGTGCCAGCAGCCTAACGGGACAGGGGCAAGAGACCCAGTACTTC.